The clone carrying this T cell receptor beta chain was picked up a small number of times. Its antigen is not identified. A library of TCRbeta sequences, prepared with unique molecular identifiers, was generated. MiXCR, applied by TCRdb to the PCR reads, yields one record per CDR3 protein. Of 84,000 or so distinct CDR3 sequences in the sample, around 15% were seen once. Trimming shortened V by 6 bases and J by 3 bases, and 12 bases separated the two germline ends. Per the germline V gene, CDR1 is SGHDN and CDR2 is FVKESK. CDR3 length: 13 amino acids. The data belong to a study of T-cell reconstitution after alpha-beta-depleted transplantation in children. Study conclusions and caveats: Approximately two months post-transplant, alpha-beta T cells reportedly originated from several hundred expanded graft clones. Some patients owed their high day-60 TCRbeta diversity to surviving recipient T cells and thymic progenitors. When one year had passed after transplant, most T-cell counts and diversity came from newly produced T cells.

The origin of this receptor is a male patient between 2 and 15 years old who had a stem cell transplant for acute lymphoblastic leukemia, so the T cells may come from the graft donor. V and J are TRBV14 and TRBJ2-7; D gene unclear. Material: PBMCs, mostly from graft donor cells, obtained 180 days after TCRalphabeta/CD19-depleted stem cell transplant. The CDR3 sequence is CASSQHSFYEQYF. The CDR3 DNA is TGTGCCAGCAGTCAACATAGCTTCTACGAGCAGTACTTC.